The present entry profiles one T cell receptor (beta chain) with its context. Per the germline V gene, CDR1 is LNHNV and CDR2 is YYDKDF (reference sequence). Deletions cut 4 bases from V and 4 bases from J, with 11 bases between. The CDR3 runs 14 residues. The source of the sample is a study of cytomegalovirus exposure and HLA in healthy donors. The primer mix had 60 Vbeta and 13 Jbeta primers. Sequencing used immunoSEQ multiplex PCR; TCRdb keeps in-frame clones, though not all of them. The sample holds 150,000 to 200,000 clones; 72% are singletons and the top ten take roughly 2.5%. The V and J genes are TRBV15 and TRBJ1-3; no reliable D call. The receptor was derived from a human donor in good health. Sequencing was done on a sample of PBMCs. CDR3 region: CATSIGTEGNTIYF. The CDR3 bases are TGTGCCACCAGCATCGGAACAGAGGGAAACACCATATATTTT.